This T cell receptor beta chain appears in the sequencing data of a study of tumor-infiltrating lymphocytes in primary liver carcinoma. Study outcomes and limitations: Without sorting, CD4+ versus CD8+ T cell repertoires were not compared.

Notes on this clonotype: Its target is unknown. One junction end disagrees with the germline gene, perhaps due to a read error.

They got blood RNA out of unsorted whole blood and also pulled out germline DNA. The collection of roughly 3.9 milliliters of peripheral blood preceded surgery. CDR1 MGHRA and CDR2 YSYEKL come from the germline V gene. CDR3 length equals 15 residues. Total RNA amounting to about 520 ng was the source from which TCR beta cDNA was made with a constant-region primer. It was through three nested multiplex PCR rounds of slightly modified ARM-PCR that TCR beta libraries arose. Forward primers for TRBV1-TRBV30 and a C-beta reverse primer served the first two PCR rounds, at around 9 cycles each. TCRdb reprocessed the multiplex PCR reads via MiXCR and lists one record per CDR3 protein. This repertoire shows about 310,000 distinct CDR3 sequences, around 50% found once; its top ten account for over 15%.

The sample consisted of peripheral blood. The source is a young woman with primary liver carcinoma and hepatitis B virus infection. The rearrangement links TRBV4-1 to TRBJ1-2; D is undetermined. This chain's CDR3 is CATSQDGDFNYGYTF. Here the CDR3 DNA reads TGCGCCACCAGCCAAGACGGAGACTTTAACTATGGCTACACCTTC.